This section outlines one T cell receptor (beta chain) sequence together with its context. The data stem from a study of blood T cell repertoires in COVID-19. The study counted Cohort 3 donors as recovered given two negative PCRs, clearance, or symptom resolution. In the original workflow: By means of reference gene primer amplification, nucleated cell counts were estimated. Sequenced by immunoSEQ multiplex PCR; TCRdb stores in-frame clones only, minus some. Clone size and the V and J calls come from that table; the DNA yielded D and trimming. The table lists about 400,000 clones, over 85% of them singletons. Germline lookup yields CDR1 SQVTM and CDR2 ANQGSEA. Trimming stripped 2 bases from V and 12 bases from J, with 11 bases between. This CDR3 comprises 11 residues.

The clonotype originates from a woman in her 30s who had recovered from COVID-19. Specimen: PBMCs or T cells enriched from blood (not recorded which). The chain links TRBV29-1 to TRBJ1-3, with D tentatively TRBD1 (5 bases). The CDR3, as DNA: TGCAGCGTTGAATGGGGGGACGTCATATATTTT. It codes for CSVEWGDVIYF.